This TCR beta chain was sequenced during a study of kidney transplant recipient with SARS-CoV-2 infection. The germline V gene encodes CDR1 SGHRS and CDR2 YFSETQ. CDR3 length: 13 amino acids. V lost 4 bases and J 10 bases, leaving 15 bases between the germline ends. This clonotype appeared many times. TCRdb independently ran MiXCR on the reads; one entry per CDR3 protein. The sample includes approximately 250,000 distinct CDR3 sequences, 25% to 30% of them seen just once. This TCR came from a male patient in his thirties who had COVID-19 and was a kidney transplant recipient. Some of these T cells may belong to the graft donor. Source: a blood sample, taken at baseline and on day 111 from a kidney transplant recipient. The chain has TRBV5-1 and TRBJ2-1; either TRBD1 or TRBD2 may supply D (6 bases each). CDR3 in DNA: TGCGCCAGCAGCCGGGGGCCAGTAGGAGAGCAGTTCTTC. Residues: CASSRGPVGEQFF.